This T cell receptor beta chain was sequenced in a study of blood T cell repertoires in COVID-19. The wider study: The United States, Italy and Spain provided the acute and convalescent COVID-19 samples.

Germline V gene lookup returns CDR1 LNHNV and CDR2 YYDKDF (reference sequence). Trimming took 7 bases from V and 10 from J; bases not matched to a gene: 7. The CDR3 length is 14 residues. The table came from immunoSEQ multiplex PCR; TCRdb's copy has only in-frame clones and leaves some out. The data show roughly 16,000 clones, approximately 83% seen once. The gene calls are TRBV15 and TRBJ2-1; TRBD2 matches 13 bases. This TCR was recovered from a man aged 65 to 85 in a cohort sampled during active COVID-19. The sequenced sample consisted of peripheral blood. For the CDR3, the DNA is TGTGCCACCATGAGGGGACTAGCGGGAATCGAGCAGTTCTTC. It encodes CATMRGLAGIEQFF.